Included here is one T cell receptor beta chain sequence, with context. Its antigen is still unknown. Assay: immunoSEQ multiplex PCR; the TCRdb copy retains only in-frame clones and omits some. The sample comprises tens of thousands of clones, roughly 89% of which are singletons, and about 3.5% rests with the top ten. These data are taken from a study of neoadjuvant nivolumab and ipilimumab in lung cancer. Study information: Nivolumab 3 mg/kg was given days 1, 15 and 29, plus ipilimumab 1 mg/kg day 1 in combination. General study points: Resected tumors had greater TCR richness and clonality than uninvolved lung. From pretherapy to surgery, tumor richness and clonality rose with dual therapy.

Germline CDR1 LNHDA, CDR2 SQIVND (reference sequence). The CDR3 is 15 amino acids. The germline V and J ends were trimmed by 2 bases and 0 bases, with 7 bases remaining between them. The clonotype was recovered from an adult with non-small cell lung cancer. Some clones in this sample may be carry-over from other donors' samples. Sample: blood, taken before neoadjuvant nivolumab, alone or with ipilimumab. V is TRBV19 and J is TRBJ2-2; tentative D call: TRBD2 (5 bases). The CDR3 loop reads CASSITGANTGELFF. The CDR3 DNA reads TGTGCCAGTAGTATAACCGGGGCGAACACCGGGGAGCTGTTTTTT. Filled out from reference TRBV19 and TRBJ2-2, the complete variable domain reads DGGITQSPKYLFRKEGQNVTLSCEQNLNHDAMYWYRQDPGQGLRLIYYSQIVNDFQKGDIAEGYSVSREKKESFPLTVTSAQKNPTAFYLCASSITGANTGELFFGEGSRLTVL.